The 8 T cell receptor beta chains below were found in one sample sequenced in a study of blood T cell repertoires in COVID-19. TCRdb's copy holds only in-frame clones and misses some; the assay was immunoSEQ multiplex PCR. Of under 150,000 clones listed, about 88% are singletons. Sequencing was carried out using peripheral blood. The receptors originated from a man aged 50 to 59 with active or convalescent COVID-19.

CDR3 coding DNA: TGTGCCAGCAGTCTTGGGTTTGGGACAGAACCCTACGAGCAGTACTTC. The encoded protein is CASSLGFGTEPYEQYF. The chain combines TRBV7-9 with TRBJ2-7; 7 nucleotides match TRBD1. Germline lookup yields CDR1 SEHNR and CDR2 FQNEAQ (reference sequence). The CDR3 is 16 residues long. Germline trimming cut 6 bases from V and 2 bases from J; bases unmatched to any gene: 13.

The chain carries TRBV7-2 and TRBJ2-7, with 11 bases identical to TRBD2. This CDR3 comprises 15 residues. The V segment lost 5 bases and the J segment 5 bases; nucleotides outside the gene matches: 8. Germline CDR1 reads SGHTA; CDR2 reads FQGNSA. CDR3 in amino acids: CASSPTSGSLNEQYF. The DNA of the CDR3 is TGTGCCAGCAGCCCTACTAGCGGGAGCCTAAACGAGCAGTACTTC.

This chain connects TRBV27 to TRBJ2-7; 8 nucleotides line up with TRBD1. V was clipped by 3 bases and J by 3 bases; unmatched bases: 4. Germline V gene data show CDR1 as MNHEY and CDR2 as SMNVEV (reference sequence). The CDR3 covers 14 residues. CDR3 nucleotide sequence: TGTGCCAGCAGTTTTGCAGGGGGCGTCTACGAGCAGTACTTC. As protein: CASSFAGGVYEQYF.

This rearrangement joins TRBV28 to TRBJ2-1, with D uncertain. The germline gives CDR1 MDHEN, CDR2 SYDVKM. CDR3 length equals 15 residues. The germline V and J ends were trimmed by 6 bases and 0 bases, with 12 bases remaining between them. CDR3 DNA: TGTGCCAGCAGCTCCGGGTCGAGCTCCTACAATGAGCAGTTCTTC. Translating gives CASSSGSSSYNEQFF.

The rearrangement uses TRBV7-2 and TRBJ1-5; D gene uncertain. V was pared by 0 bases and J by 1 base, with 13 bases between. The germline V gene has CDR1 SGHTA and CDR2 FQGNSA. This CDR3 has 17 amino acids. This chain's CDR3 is CASSLAGSGGSNQPQHF. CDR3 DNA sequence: TGTGCCAGCAGCTTAGCCGGGTCGGGTGGAAGCAATCAGCCCCAGCATTTT.

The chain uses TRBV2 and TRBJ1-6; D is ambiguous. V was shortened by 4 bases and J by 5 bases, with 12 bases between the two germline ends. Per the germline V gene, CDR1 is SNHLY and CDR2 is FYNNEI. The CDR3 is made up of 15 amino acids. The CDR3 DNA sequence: TGTGCCAGCAGTGGGGCAGAGAATGATAATTCACCCCTCCACTTT. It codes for CASSGAENDNSPLHF.

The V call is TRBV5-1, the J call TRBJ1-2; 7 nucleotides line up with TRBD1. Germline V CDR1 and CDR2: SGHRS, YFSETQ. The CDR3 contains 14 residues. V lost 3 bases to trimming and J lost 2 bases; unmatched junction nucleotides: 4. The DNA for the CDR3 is TGCGCCAGCAGCTCGCAGGGGGGCAACTATGGCTACACCTTC. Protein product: CASSSQGGNYGYTF.

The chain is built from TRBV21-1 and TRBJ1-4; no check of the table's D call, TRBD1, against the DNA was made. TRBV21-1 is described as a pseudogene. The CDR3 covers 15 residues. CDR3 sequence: CASSKMGQPNEKLFF. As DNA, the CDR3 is TGTGCCAGCAGCAAAATGGGACAGCCTAATGAAAAACTGTTTTTT.